A single sample gave rise to the 10 T cell receptor beta chains below, sequenced in a study of T cell responses to AZD1222 COVID-19 vaccine. Libraries were prepared by immunoSEQ multiplex PCR; TCRdb keeps only in-frame clonotypes and omits some of them. The sample lists 100,000 to 150,000 clones, just over 90% occurring once. Sequencing was performed on peripheral blood, taken 28 days after the second AZD1222 dose. All receptors derive from an adult who received the AZD1222 COVID-19 vaccine.

The chain recombines TRBV7-2 with TRBJ2-7; D is uncertain. The germline V gene encodes CDR1 SGHTA and CDR2 FQGNSA. Trimming removed 10 bases at V and 4 bases at J, with 17 bases between. CDR3 size: 13 residues. CDR3 sequence reads: CATGENQGYEQYF. Written as DNA, the CDR3 is TGTGCCACCGGAGAGAATCAAGGATACGAGCAGTACTTC.

The genes are TRBV20-1 and TRBJ1-4; D may be TRBD1 (5 bases). CDR3 length: 14 amino acids. The V gene's germline CDR1 is DFQATT and CDR2 SNEGSKA (reference sequence). V was shortened by 3 bases and J by 8 bases, with 16 bases between the two germline ends. CDR3 sequence (DNA): TGCAGTGCTAGTCCCCCAGGGATCCGGGAAAAACTGTTTTTT. Protein product: CSASPPGIREKLFF.

The chain has TRBV27 and TRBJ2-1; a weak D match, TRBD2 (6 bases). Deletions cut 6 bases from V and 4 bases from J, with 16 bases between. From germline, CDR1 is MNHEY and CDR2 SMNVEV (reference sequence). This CDR3 is built from 15 residues. The CDR3 protein is CASSTGTLLYNEQFF. For the CDR3, the DNA is TGTGCCAGCAGCACCGGGACTTTACTTTACAATGAGCAGTTCTTC.

This clone was seen only once. This CDR3 reads CASSWTGDTEAFF. In DNA form, the CDR3 reads TGTGCCAGCAGCTGGACAGGGGACACTGAAGCTTTCTTT. The chain uses TRBV6-2 or TRBV6-3 and TRBJ1-1, with 9 bases aligning to TRBD1. After removal of 6 bases from V and 3 bases from J, the junction contained 2 bases not matched to a gene. Germline CDR1 MNHEY, CDR2 SVGEGT. The CDR3 loop spans 13 amino acids.

The chain combines TRBV27 with TRBJ2-1; 14 nucleotides align to TRBD2. This CDR3 has 16 amino acids. Germline CDR1 MNHEY, CDR2 SMNVEV (reference sequence). The V gene end was trimmed by 5 bases and the J gene end by 2 bases; junction bases not matched to a gene: 2. CDR3 protein: CASSLTSGRAYNEQFF. DNA for the CDR3: TGTGCCAGCAGTCTGACTAGCGGGAGGGCCTACAATGAGCAGTTCTTC.

The chain employs TRBV19 and TRBJ1-2; TRBD1 is a possible D gene (5 bases). This CDR3 contains 15 residues. In germline, CDR1 is LNHDA, CDR2 SQIVND (reference sequence). Trimming removed 6 bases at V and 7 bases at J, with 21 bases between. In DNA, the CDR3 is TGTGCCAGTAGACGGTTAGATGGCAGGGCTCTTGGCTACACCTTC. Its translation: CASRRLDGRALGYTF.

The chain recombines TRBV4-1 with TRBJ2-2; D may match TRBD1 or TRBD2 (6 bases each). V lost 2 bases to trimming and J lost 4 bases, with 20 bases between them. The CDR3 loop spans 18 amino acids. In germline, CDR1 is MGHRA, CDR2 YSYEKL. The CDR3 region has the DNA TGCGCCAGCAGCCAATGGGGGGCCAAGGAAAAAAGCACCGGGGAGCTGTTTTTT. As protein: CASSQWGAKEKSTGELFF.

This chain uses TRBV18 with TRBJ2-5, with D possibly matching TRBD1 (5 bases). The CDR3 is 13 residues long. With 1 base removed from V and 2 bases from J, the gap between germline ends came to 5 bases. Per the germline V gene, CDR1 is KGHSH and CDR2 is LQKENI. DNA for the CDR3: TGTGCCAGCTCACCACAGGGGCAAGAGACCCAGTACTTC. Encoded protein: CASSPQGQETQYF.

The rearrangement uses TRBV18 and TRBJ2-2, with 7 bases identical to TRBD2. CDR1 and CDR2 from the germline V gene are KGHSH and LQKENI. This CDR3 has 17 amino acids. The V gene end was trimmed by 0 bases and the J gene end by 1 base; junction bases not matched to a gene: 5. The CDR3 DNA is TGTGCCAGCTCACCACCGTATCCGGGGGGGAACACCGGGGAGCTGTTTTTT. As protein: CASSPPYPGGNTGELFF.

The chain has TRBV9 and TRBJ2-1; 9 positions match TRBD2. The CDR3 is 15 residues long. J gave up 7 bases and V 6 bases, and 11 bases lay outside the gene matches. The germline gives CDR1 SGDLS, CDR2 YYNGEE. CDR3 coding DNA: TGTGCCAGCACGGCGGGGCTAGCGGGGCCAAATGAGCAGTTCTTC. Protein: CASTAGLAGPNEQFF.